A selection of T cell receptor beta chains follows, all from one sample in a study of cytomegalovirus exposure and HLA in healthy donors. Here immunoSEQ multiplex PCR was the method, and the copy in TCRdb shows in-frame clones only, minus some. The table shows some 180,000 clones, with approximately 78% occurring only once. Sequencing input: PBMCs. The receptors were sampled from a young woman in good health and CMV-seronegative. The CDR3 runs from the conserved cysteine through the conserved F or W. A D gene is named only where the DNA matches it firmly. Only part of the rows carry a size: once, few, many, or a class if the clone is expanded.

abundance: -
d_gene: -
j_gene: TRBJ1-2
v_gene: TRBV9
CDR3aa: CASSVQGSYGYTF
CDR3nt: TGTGCCAGCAGCGTCCAGGGGAGCTATGGCTACACCTTC

abundance: -
d_gene: -
j_gene: TRBJ2-7
v_gene: TRBV5-1
CDR3aa: CASSFGNEQYF
CDR3nt: TGCGCCAGCAGCTTCGGGAACGAGCAGTACTTC

abundance: -
d_gene: -
j_gene: TRBJ2-2
v_gene: TRBV14
CDR3aa: CASSHQYTGELFF
CDR3nt: TGTGCCAGCAGCCATCAATACACCGGGGAGCTGTTTTTT

abundance: -
d_gene: TRBD1
j_gene: TRBJ2-5
v_gene: TRBV2
CDR3aa: CASTQGARQETQYF
CDR3nt: TGTGCCAGCACTCAGGGGGCCCGCCAAGAGACCCAGTACTTC

abundance: -
d_gene: -
j_gene: TRBJ1-6
v_gene: TRBV5-1
CDR3aa: CASSLFGGYNSPLHF
CDR3nt: TGCGCCAGCAGCTTATTCGGTGGCTATAATTCACCCCTCCACTTT

abundance: few
d_gene: -
j_gene: TRBJ2-7
v_gene: TRBV4-1
CDR3aa: CASSQDGERSNYEQYF
CDR3nt: TGCGCCAGCAGCCAAGATGGAGAGAGGTCGAATTACGAGCAGTACTTC

abundance: -
d_gene: TRBD1
j_gene: TRBJ2-7
v_gene: TRBV25-1
CDR3aa: CASREGQGAGEQYF
CDR3nt: TGTGCCAGCAGGGAAGGACAGGGCGCGGGTGAGCAGTACTTC

abundance: -
d_gene: -
j_gene: TRBJ1-6
v_gene: TRBV7-6
CDR3aa: CASSRTASSYNSPLHF
CDR3nt: TGTGCCAGCAGCCGGACAGCTAGCTCCTATAATTCACCCCTCCACTTT

abundance: once
d_gene: -
j_gene: TRBJ2-7
v_gene: TRBV4-1
CDR3aa: CASSQAAGISYEQYF
CDR3nt: TGCGCCAGCAGCCAAGCGGCAGGGATTTCCTACGAGCAGTACTTC

abundance: -
d_gene: TRBD2
j_gene: TRBJ2-1
v_gene: TRBV10-1
CDR3aa: CASRGTSGSGEQFF
CDR3nt: TGCGCCAGCAGGGGGACTAGCGGGAGCGGTGAGCAGTTCTTC

abundance: -
d_gene: TRBD1
j_gene: TRBJ2-1
v_gene: TRBV28
CDR3aa: CASSWTGDNEQFF
CDR3nt: TGTGCCAGCAGTTGGACAGGGGACAATGAGCAGTTCTTC

abundance: -
d_gene: -
j_gene: TRBJ2-3
v_gene: TRBV6-5
CDR3aa: CASSYPSGGTDTQYF
CDR3nt: TGTGCCAGCAGTTACCCGTCAGGGGGCACAGATACGCAGTATTTT

abundance: -
d_gene: -
j_gene: TRBJ2-3
v_gene: TRBV2
CDR3aa: CATIPGVSTDTQYF
CDR3nt: TGTGCCACCATTCCCGGTGTTAGCACAGATACGCAGTATTTT

abundance: -
d_gene: TRBD1
j_gene: TRBJ1-2
v_gene: TRBV11-2
CDR3aa: CASSFVQGADGYTF
CDR3nt: TGTGCCAGCAGCTTCGTACAGGGGGCTGATGGCTACACCTTC

abundance: -
d_gene: -
j_gene: TRBJ2-3
v_gene: TRBV28
CDR3aa: CASTQWGSGAQGDTQYF
CDR3nt: TGTGCCAGCACCCAGTGGGGGTCAGGGGCGCAGGGAGATACGCAGTATTTT

abundance: few
d_gene: -
j_gene: TRBJ1-1
v_gene: TRBV28
CDR3aa: CASSFGEQLNTEAFF
CDR3nt: TGTGCCAGCAGTTTTGGAGAGCAGCTGAACACTGAAGCTTTCTTT

abundance: -
d_gene: TRBD1
j_gene: TRBJ1-1
v_gene: TRBV2
CDR3aa: CASQDRAVKAFF
CDR3nt: TGTGCCAGTCAAGACAGGGCCGTGAAAGCTTTCTTT

abundance: -
d_gene: -
j_gene: TRBJ2-2
v_gene: TRBV18
CDR3aa: CASSKGARTGELFF
CDR3nt: TGTGCCAGCTCAAAAGGGGCCCGCACCGGGGAGCTGTTTTTT

abundance: -
d_gene: TRBD2
j_gene: TRBJ2-3
v_gene: TRBV9
CDR3aa: CASSVGTSGRGTDTQYF
CDR3nt: TGTGCCAGCAGCGTAGGCACTAGCGGGAGGGGCACAGATACGCAGTATTTT

abundance: few
d_gene: -
j_gene: TRBJ1-4
v_gene: TRBV18
CDR3aa: CASSPTGFDEKLFF
CDR3nt: TGTGCCAGCTCACCAACAGGGTTTGATGAAAAACTGTTTTTT

abundance: -
d_gene: -
j_gene: TRBJ1-4
v_gene: TRBV30
CDR3aa: CAWSTRGAGEKLFF
CDR3nt: TGTGCCTGGAGTACACGGGGGGCTGGGGAAAAACTGTTTTTT

abundance: -
d_gene: -
j_gene: TRBJ2-7
v_gene: TRBV28
CDR3aa: CASSFGSREQYF
CDR3nt: TGTGCCAGCAGTTTTGGGAGTCGCGAGCAGTACTTC

abundance: -
d_gene: TRBD1
j_gene: TRBJ2-5
v_gene: TRBV27
CDR3aa: CASRTDRGLEETQYF
CDR3nt: TGTGCCAGTCGGACCGACAGGGGCCTAGAAGAGACCCAGTACTTC

abundance: -
d_gene: TRBD2
j_gene: TRBJ2-7
v_gene: TRBV6-5
CDR3aa: CASTEWTSGIYEQYF
CDR3nt: TGTGCCAGCACCGAGTGGACTAGCGGAATATACGAGCAGTACTTC

abundance: -
d_gene: -
j_gene: TRBJ1-6
v_gene: TRBV2
CDR3aa: CASSDGNSPLHF
CDR3nt: TGTGCCAGCAGTGACGGGAATTCACCCCTCCACTTT

abundance: -
d_gene: -
j_gene: TRBJ1-5
v_gene: TRBV10-3
CDR3aa: CAISESGLPEGQPQHF
CDR3nt: TGTGCCATCAGTGAGTCGGGACTCCCGGAGGGTCAGCCCCAGCATTTT

abundance: -
d_gene: -
j_gene: TRBJ2-1
v_gene: TRBV5-1
CDR3aa: CASSVVAATAYNEQFF
CDR3nt: TGCGCCAGCAGCGTGGTAGCGGCAACCGCCTACAATGAGCAGTTCTTC

abundance: -
d_gene: -
j_gene: TRBJ2-5
v_gene: TRBV9
CDR3aa: CASSVGFTGTQETQYF
CDR3nt: TGTGCCAGCAGCGTAGGTTTTACAGGGACACAAGAGACCCAGTACTTC

abundance: -
d_gene: -
j_gene: TRBJ2-3
v_gene: TRBV5-1
CDR3aa: CASSLRGWDTQYF
CDR3nt: TGCGCCAGCAGCTTAAGGGGATGGGATACGCAGTATTTT

abundance: -
d_gene: TRBD1
j_gene: TRBJ2-1
v_gene: TRBV6-6
CDR3aa: CASSPRQGVVEQFF
CDR3nt: TGTGCCAGCAGTCCCCGACAGGGGGTCGTTGAGCAGTTCTTC

abundance: -
d_gene: TRBD2
j_gene: TRBJ2-7
v_gene: TRBV5-1
CDR3aa: CASSYGTSGPYEQYF
CDR3nt: TGCGCCAGCAGCTATGGGACTAGCGGACCCTACGAGCAGTACTTC

abundance: -
d_gene: -
j_gene: TRBJ1-1
v_gene: TRBV5-6
CDR3aa: CASSERATGNTEAFF
CDR3nt: TGTGCCAGCAGCGAACGGGCCACAGGGAACACTGAAGCTTTCTTT

abundance: -
d_gene: -
j_gene: TRBJ2-3
v_gene: TRBV11-3
CDR3aa: CASSPGSLTDTQYF
CDR3nt: TGTGCCAGCAGCCCAGGGTCTCTGACAGATACGCAGTATTTT

abundance: -
d_gene: -
j_gene: TRBJ1-5
v_gene: TRBV29-1
CDR3aa: CSVVAGGSNQPQHF
CDR3nt: TGCAGCGTTGTGGCGGGGGGGAGCAATCAGCCCCAGCATTTT

abundance: -
d_gene: -
j_gene: TRBJ1-6
v_gene: TRBV7-9
CDR3aa: CASSPNSFYNSPLHF
CDR3nt: TGTGCCAGCAGCCCTAACAGCTTCTATAATTCACCCCTCCACTTT

abundance: -
d_gene: -
j_gene: TRBJ1-5
v_gene: TRBV4-1
CDR3aa: CASSQDGRAGQPQHF
CDR3nt: TGCGCCAGCAGCCAAGATGGGAGGGCAGGTCAGCCCCAGCATTTT

abundance: -
d_gene: -
j_gene: TRBJ1-1
v_gene: TRBV10-2
CDR3aa: CASSERQGHTEAFF
CDR3nt: TGCGCCAGCAGTGAGAGGCAGGGCCATACTGAAGCTTTCTTT

abundance: once
d_gene: TRBD1
j_gene: TRBJ2-5
v_gene: TRBV2
CDR3aa: CAINIGTGGETQYF
CDR3nt: TGTGCCATCAACATCGGGACAGGAGGCGAGACCCAGTACTTC

abundance: -
d_gene: -
j_gene: TRBJ2-7
v_gene: TRBV29-1
CDR3aa: CSVEDERGGEQYF
CDR3nt: TGCAGCGTTGAGGATGAGAGGGGGGGCGAGCAGTACTTC

abundance: -
d_gene: TRBD2
j_gene: TRBJ2-3
v_gene: TRBV6-5
CDR3aa: CASRPVSGDVDTQYF
CDR3nt: TGTGCCAGCAGGCCCGTTAGCGGGGACGTGGATACGCAGTATTTT

abundance: once
d_gene: TRBD2
j_gene: TRBJ2-5
v_gene: TRBV30
CDR3aa: CAWSLGETAGETQYF
CDR3nt: TGTGCCTGGAGTTTAGGTGAGACAGCGGGGGAGACCCAGTACTTC

abundance: once
d_gene: -
j_gene: TRBJ1-1
v_gene: TRBV7-3
CDR3aa: CASSLRSQGSTEAFF
CDR3nt: TGTGCCAGCAGCTTAAGAAGTCAGGGGAGCACTGAAGCTTTCTTT

abundance: -
d_gene: TRBD1
j_gene: TRBJ2-7
v_gene: TRBV29-1
CDR3aa: CSVEYSGTDEQYF
CDR3nt: TGCAGCGTTGAATATTCCGGGACAGACGAGCAGTACTTC

abundance: -
d_gene: TRBD2
j_gene: TRBJ2-3
v_gene: TRBV28
CDR3aa: CASRKLAGGTDTQYF
CDR3nt: TGTGCCAGCAGAAAACTAGCGGGGGGCACAGATACGCAGTATTTT

abundance: -
d_gene: TRBD2
j_gene: TRBJ2-7
v_gene: TRBV11-2
CDR3aa: CASSKPSGSSYEQYF
CDR3nt: TGTGCCAGCAGCAAGCCAAGCGGGAGCTCCTACGAGCAGTACTTC

abundance: -
d_gene: -
j_gene: TRBJ1-2
v_gene: TRBV25-1
CDR3aa: CASSVGGPYGYTF
CDR3nt: TGTGCCAGCAGTGTTGGGGGCCCGTATGGCTACACCTTC

abundance: -
d_gene: -
j_gene: TRBJ2-3
v_gene: TRBV4-1
CDR3aa: CASSQAVTDTQYF
CDR3nt: TGCGCCAGCAGCCAGGCAGTCACAGATACGCAGTATTTT